This is a list of T cell receptor beta chains from one sample in a study of OX40 agonist ivuxolimab in advanced cancers. Libraries were prepared by immunoSEQ multiplex PCR; TCRdb keeps only in-frame clonotypes and omits some of them. In the table there are roughly 100,000 clones, almost 90% of which are singletons. This specimen was CD4+ or CD8+ T cells sorted from blood, taken in a trial of the OX40 agonist ivuxolimab. These receptors all stem from an adult with an advanced solid tumor such as melanoma, head and neck, liver or kidney cancer. Both conserved end residues are part of each CDR3. Each record gives: V gene, D gene, clone size, J gene, CDR3 DNA, CDR3 protein. A D gene is named only where the DNA matches it firmly. Some rows have no size entry. The others give once, few or many, or a class for an expanded clone.

TRBV4-1	.	.	TRBJ1-1	TGCGCCAGCAGCCAATTCGGGGGAAACACTGAAGCTTTCTTT	CASSQFGGNTEAFF
TRBV4-2	.	.	TRBJ1-1	TGTGCCAGCAGCCAACGGGGGGGCAGGACTGAAGCTTTCTTT	CASSQRGGRTEAFF
TRBV30	.	few	TRBJ1-5	TGTGCCTGGAGTGTTGGAACCGAACAGCCCCAGCATTTT	CAWSVGTEQPQHF
TRBV6-1	.	.	TRBJ1-1	TGTGCCAGCGCCCTCCTGAACACTGAAGCTTTCTTT	CASALLNTEAFF
TRBV7-3	TRBD2	.	TRBJ2-1	TGTGCCAGCAGCTTACTAGCGGGAGCTTGTGAGCAGTTCTTC	CASSLLAGACEQFF
TRBV30	TRBD1	.	TRBJ1-4	TGTGCCTGGAGTGGCAACAGGGGGAACCGGGCTAATGAAAAACTGTTTTTT	CAWSGNRGNRANEKLFF
TRBV13	.	.	TRBJ1-3	TGTGCCAGCAGCTCAAAGGTCGAGGACAGATTTGGAAACACCATGTATTTT	CASSSKVEDRFGNTMYF
TRBV5-1	.	few	TRBJ1-1	TGCGCCAGCAGCTTGGACCCAGGATTGAAAACTGAAGCTTTCTTT	CASSLDPGLKTEAFF
TRBV2	.	.	TRBJ1-4	TGTGCCAGCGGATGGAAAGCGGGTGAAAAACTGTTTTTT	CASGWKAGEKLFF
TRBV5-1	.	.	TRBJ1-1	TGCGCCAGCAGCTTGGTAGTCGGGGGCAGTGACACTGAAGCTTTCTTT	CASSLVVGGSDTEAFF
TRBV4-1	.	once	TRBJ2-2	TGCGCCAGCAGCCAAGACAGGGCGGGCACCGGGGAGCTGTTTTTT	CASSQDRAGTGELFF
TRBV6-5	.	once	TRBJ2-2	TGTGCCAGCAGACGCCAAATAGGACAAACCGGGGAGCTGTTTTTT	CASRRQIGQTGELFF
TRBV7-8	TRBD2	.	TRBJ2-5	TGTGCCAGCAGCTTAGTCAGTTCAAGAGCGGGGCCGAGGGAGACCCAGTACTTC	CASSLVSSRAGPRETQYF
TRBV7-9	.	.	TRBJ1-1	TGTGCCAGCAGCTCACAGGCGAACACTGAAGCTTTCTTT	CASSSQANTEAFF
TRBV30	.	.	TRBJ2-5	TGTGCCTGGACCGGTCAGGGGGGGCCGCAAGAGACCCAGTACTTC	CAWTGQGGPQETQYF
TRBV15	.	.	TRBJ1-4	TGTGCCACCAGCAGAGATCTTGGCGAAAAACTGTTTTTT	CATSRDLGEKLFF
TRBV10-2	.	.	TRBJ2-3	TGCGCCAGCAGCGCAAGCACAGATACGCAGTATTTT	CASSASTDTQYF
TRBV11-2	.	.	TRBJ2-1	TGTGCCAGCAGCTTAGTCGAAACCCTAGGGGGGCCAGACAATGAGCAGTTCTTC	CASSLVETLGGPDNEQFF
TRBV30	TRBD2	.	TRBJ2-3	TGTGCCTGGAGTCCAACAAGGACTAGCGGGGGCCAGAGTACGCAGTATTTT	CAWSPTRTSGGQSTQYF
TRBV10-3	.	.	TRBJ2-3	TGTGCCATCAGTGAAAGGGGATCTACTAGCACAGATACGCAGTATTTT	CAISERGSTSTDTQYF
TRBV6-1	.	.	TRBJ2-7	TGTGCCAGCACCAGACAAGGGAGCTCCTACGAGCAGTACTTC	CASTRQGSSYEQYF
TRBV18	.	.	TRBJ2-4	TGTGCCAGCTCACCCGCCAGGGCGGGTATCGGGTACTTC	CASSPARAGIGYF